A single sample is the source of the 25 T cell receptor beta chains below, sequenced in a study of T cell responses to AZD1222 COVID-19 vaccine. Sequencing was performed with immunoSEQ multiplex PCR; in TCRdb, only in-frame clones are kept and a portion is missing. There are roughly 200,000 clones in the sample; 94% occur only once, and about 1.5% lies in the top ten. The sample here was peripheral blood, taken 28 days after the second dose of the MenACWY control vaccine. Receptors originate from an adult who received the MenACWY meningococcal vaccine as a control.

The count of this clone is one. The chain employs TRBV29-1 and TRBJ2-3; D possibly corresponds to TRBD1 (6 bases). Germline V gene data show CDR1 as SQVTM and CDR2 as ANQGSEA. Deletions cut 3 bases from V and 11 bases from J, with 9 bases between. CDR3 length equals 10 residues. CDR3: CSVDRGGQYF. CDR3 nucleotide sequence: TGCAGCGTTGACAGGGGTGGGCAGTATTTT.

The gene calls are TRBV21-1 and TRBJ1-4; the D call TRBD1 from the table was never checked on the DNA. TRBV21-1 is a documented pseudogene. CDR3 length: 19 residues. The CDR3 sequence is CASSKKGRTGGPLVEKLFF. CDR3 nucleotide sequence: TGTGCCAGCAGCAAAAAGGGGCGGACAGGGGGTCCATTAGTGGAAAAACTGTTTTTT.

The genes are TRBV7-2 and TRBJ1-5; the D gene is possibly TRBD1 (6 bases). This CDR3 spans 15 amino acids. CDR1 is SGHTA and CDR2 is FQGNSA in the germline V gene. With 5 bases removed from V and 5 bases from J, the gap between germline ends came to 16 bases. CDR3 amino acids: CASSRSRRGDQPQHF. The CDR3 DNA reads TGTGCCAGCAGCCGTTCCCGCAGGGGTGATCAGCCCCAGCATTTT.

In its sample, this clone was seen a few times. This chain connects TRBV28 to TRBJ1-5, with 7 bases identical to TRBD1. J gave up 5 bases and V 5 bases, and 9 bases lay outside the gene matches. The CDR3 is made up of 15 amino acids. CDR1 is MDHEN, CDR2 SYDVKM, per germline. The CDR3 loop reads CASSPRGQSDQPQHF. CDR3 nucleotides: TGTGCCAGCAGTCCAAGGGGACAGAGTGATCAGCCCCAGCATTTT.

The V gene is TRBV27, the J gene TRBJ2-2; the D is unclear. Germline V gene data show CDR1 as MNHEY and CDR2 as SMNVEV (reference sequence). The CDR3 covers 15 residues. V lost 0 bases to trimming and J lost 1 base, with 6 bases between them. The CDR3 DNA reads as TGTGCCAGCAGTTTATCGATCAGGAACACCGGGGAGCTGTTTTTT. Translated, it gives CASSLSIRNTGELFF.

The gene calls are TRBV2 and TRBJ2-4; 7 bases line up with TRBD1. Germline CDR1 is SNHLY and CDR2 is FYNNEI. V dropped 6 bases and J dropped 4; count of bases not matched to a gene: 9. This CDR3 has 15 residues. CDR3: CASRVRQGQKNIQYF. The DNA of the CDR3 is TGTGCCAGCAGGGTCCGCCAGGGACAGAAAAACATTCAGTACTTC.

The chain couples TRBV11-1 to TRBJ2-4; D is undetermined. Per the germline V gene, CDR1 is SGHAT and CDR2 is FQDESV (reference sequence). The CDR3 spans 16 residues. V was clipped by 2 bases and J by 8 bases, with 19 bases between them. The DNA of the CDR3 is TGTGCCAGCAGCTTAAGAGCCGTGCCCTTTACGGACATTCAGTACTTC. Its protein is CASSLRAVPFTDIQYF.

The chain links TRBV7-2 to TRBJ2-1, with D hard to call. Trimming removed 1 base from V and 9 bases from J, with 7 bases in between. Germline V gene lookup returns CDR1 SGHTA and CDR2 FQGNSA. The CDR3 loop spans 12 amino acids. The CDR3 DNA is TGTGCCAGCAGCTTAGACCTAACTGAGCAGTTCTTC. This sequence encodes CASSLDLTEQFF.

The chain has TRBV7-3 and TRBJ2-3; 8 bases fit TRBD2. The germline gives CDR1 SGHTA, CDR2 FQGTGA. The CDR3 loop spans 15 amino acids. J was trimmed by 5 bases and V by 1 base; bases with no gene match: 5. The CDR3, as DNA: TGTGCCAGCAGCTTAAACGGGGGGGTGAAAGATACGCAGTATTTT. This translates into CASSLNGGVKDTQYF.

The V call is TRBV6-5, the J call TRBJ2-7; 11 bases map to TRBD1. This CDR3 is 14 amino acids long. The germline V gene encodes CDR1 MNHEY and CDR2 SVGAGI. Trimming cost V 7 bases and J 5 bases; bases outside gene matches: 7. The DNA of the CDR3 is TGTGCCAGCACGCCGGGACAGGGGGGAGACGAGCAGTACTTC. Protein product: CASTPGQGGDEQYF.

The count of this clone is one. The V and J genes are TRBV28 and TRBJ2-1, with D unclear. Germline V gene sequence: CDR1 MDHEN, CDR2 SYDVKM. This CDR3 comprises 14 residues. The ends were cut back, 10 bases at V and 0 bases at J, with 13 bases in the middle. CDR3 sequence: CAISRADSYNEQFF. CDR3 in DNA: TGTGCCATCTCCCGCGCAGACTCCTACAATGAGCAGTTCTTC.

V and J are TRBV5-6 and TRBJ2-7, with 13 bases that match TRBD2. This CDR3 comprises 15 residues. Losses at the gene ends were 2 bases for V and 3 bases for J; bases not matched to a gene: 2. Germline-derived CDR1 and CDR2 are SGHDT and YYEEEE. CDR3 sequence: CASSLGLAGDYEQYF. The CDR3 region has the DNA TGTGCCAGCAGCTTAGGACTAGCGGGAGACTACGAGCAGTACTTC.

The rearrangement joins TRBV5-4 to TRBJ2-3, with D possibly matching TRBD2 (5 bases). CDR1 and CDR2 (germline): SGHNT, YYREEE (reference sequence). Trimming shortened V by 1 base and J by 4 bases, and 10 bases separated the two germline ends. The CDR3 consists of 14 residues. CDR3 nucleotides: TGTGCCAGCAGCTTGTTCGGGGTGGCAGATACGCAGTATTTT. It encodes CASSLFGVADTQYF.

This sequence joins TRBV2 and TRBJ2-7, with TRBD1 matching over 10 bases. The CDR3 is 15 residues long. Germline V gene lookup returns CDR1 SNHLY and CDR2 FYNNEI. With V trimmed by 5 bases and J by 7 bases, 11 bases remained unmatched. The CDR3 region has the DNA TGTGCCAGCAGTCCCGCGCGGGACAGGGGACGGGAGCAGTACTTC. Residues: CASSPARDRGREQYF. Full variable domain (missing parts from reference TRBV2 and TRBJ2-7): EPEVTQTPSHQVTQMGQEVILRCVPISNHLYFYWYRQILGQKVEFLVSFYNNEISEKSEIFDDQFSVERPDGSNFTLKIRSTKLEDSAMYFCASSPARDRGREQYFGPGTRLTVT.

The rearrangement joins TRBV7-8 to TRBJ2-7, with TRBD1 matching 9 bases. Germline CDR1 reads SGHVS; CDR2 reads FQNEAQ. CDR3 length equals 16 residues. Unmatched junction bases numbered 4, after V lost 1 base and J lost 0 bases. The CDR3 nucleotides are TGTGCCAGCAGCTTAGAGGGACAGGGACCCTCCTACGAGCAGTACTTC. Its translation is CASSLEGQGPSYEQYF. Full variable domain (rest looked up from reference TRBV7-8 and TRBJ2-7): GAGVSQSPRYKVAKRGQDVALRCDPISGHVSLFWYQQALGQGPEFLTYFQNEAQLDKSGLPSDRFFAERPEGSVSTLKIQRTQQEDSAVYLCASSLEGQGPSYEQYFGPGTRLTVT.

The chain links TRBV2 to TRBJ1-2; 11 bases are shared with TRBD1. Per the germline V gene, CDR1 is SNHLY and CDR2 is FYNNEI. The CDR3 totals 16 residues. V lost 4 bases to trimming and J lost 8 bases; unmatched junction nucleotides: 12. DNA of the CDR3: TGTGCCAGCAGTGGAAAGTTTCGGGGACAGGGGGTGGGCTACACCTTC. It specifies CASSGKFRGQGVGYTF.

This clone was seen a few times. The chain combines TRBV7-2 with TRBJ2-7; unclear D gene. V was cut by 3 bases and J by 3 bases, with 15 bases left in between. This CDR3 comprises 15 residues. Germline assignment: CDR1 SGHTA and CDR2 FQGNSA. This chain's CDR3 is CASSFPGRFDYEQYF. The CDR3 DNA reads TGTGCCAGCAGCTTCCCCGGGCGGTTCGACTACGAGCAGTACTTC.

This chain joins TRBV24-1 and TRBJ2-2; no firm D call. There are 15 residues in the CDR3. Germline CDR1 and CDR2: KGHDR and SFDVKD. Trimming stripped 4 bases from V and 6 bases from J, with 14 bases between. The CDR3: CATSDSVGYPGELFF. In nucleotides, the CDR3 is TGTGCCACCAGTGACAGTGTGGGGTACCCCGGGGAGCTGTTTTTT.

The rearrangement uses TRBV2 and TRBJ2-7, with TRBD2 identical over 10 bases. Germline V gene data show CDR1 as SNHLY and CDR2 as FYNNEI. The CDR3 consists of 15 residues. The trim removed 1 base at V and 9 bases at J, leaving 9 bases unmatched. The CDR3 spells CASSEGLAGARVQYF. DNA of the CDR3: TGTGCCAGCAGTGAAGGCCTAGCGGGAGCCAGGGTGCAGTACTTC.

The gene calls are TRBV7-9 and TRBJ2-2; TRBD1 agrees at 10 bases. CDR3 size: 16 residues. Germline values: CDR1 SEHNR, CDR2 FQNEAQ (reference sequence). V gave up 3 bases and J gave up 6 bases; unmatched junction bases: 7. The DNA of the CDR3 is TGTGCCAGCAGCTTGGGGGAGACAGGGGGCTCCGGGGAGCTGTTTTTT. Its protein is CASSLGETGGSGELFF.

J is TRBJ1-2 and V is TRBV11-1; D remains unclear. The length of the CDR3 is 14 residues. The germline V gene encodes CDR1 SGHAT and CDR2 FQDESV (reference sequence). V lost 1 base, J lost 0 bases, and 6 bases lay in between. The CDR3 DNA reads TGTGCCAGCAGCTTAGGCGGAGCTAACTATGGCTACACCTTC. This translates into CASSLGGANYGYTF.

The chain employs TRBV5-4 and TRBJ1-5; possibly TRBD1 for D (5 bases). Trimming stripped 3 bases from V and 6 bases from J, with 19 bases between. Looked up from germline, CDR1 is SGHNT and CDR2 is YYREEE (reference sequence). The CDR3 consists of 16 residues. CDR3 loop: CASSSPWSRVGQPQHF. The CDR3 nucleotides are TGTGCCAGCAGCTCGCCGTGGTCCAGGGTTGGTCAGCCCCAGCATTTT.

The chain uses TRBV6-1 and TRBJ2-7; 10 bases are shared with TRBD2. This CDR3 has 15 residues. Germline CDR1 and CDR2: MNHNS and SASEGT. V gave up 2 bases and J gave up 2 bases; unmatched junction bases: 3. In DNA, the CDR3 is TGTGCCAGCAGTGAATGGCTAGCGGGAGCCTACGAGCAGTACTTC. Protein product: CASSEWLAGAYEQYF.

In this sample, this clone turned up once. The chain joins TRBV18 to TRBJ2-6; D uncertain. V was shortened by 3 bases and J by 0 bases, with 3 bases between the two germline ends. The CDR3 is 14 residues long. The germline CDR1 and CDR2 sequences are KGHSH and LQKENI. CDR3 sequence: CASSPSSGANVLTF. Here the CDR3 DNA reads TGTGCCAGCTCACCCAGCTCTGGGGCCAACGTCCTGACTTTC.

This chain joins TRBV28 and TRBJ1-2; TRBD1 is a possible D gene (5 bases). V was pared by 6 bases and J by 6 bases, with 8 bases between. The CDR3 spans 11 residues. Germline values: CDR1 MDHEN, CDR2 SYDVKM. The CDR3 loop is CASSQGDGYTF. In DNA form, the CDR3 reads TGTGCCAGCAGCCAGGGAGATGGCTACACCTTC.